This T cell receptor (beta chain) was identified in a study of shared clonotypes between healthy human individuals. Whole-study context: Used for every donor were three CD4 naive, three CD4 memory, two CD8 naive and one CD8 memory plate. The study's findings and limits: Across subsets, estimated richness was generally greater for naive than for memory populations. What rarefaction showed was incomplete sorted-subset sequencing despite large depth.

Genomic DNA from each subset was divided evenly over several immunoSEQ plates. Clones were read by immunoSEQ multiplex PCR, and TCRdb kept only the in-frame ones, dropping some. The sample shows about 2.4 million clones, approximately 93% of them seen only once. With regard to this clone: Its antigen is as yet unknown. Within the sample, other DNA sequences also encode this same CDR3.

The CDR3 extends over 14 amino acids. Germline V CDR1 and CDR2: KGHSH, LQKENI. V lost 3 bases, J lost 3 bases, and 2 bases stayed unmatched. The genes are TRBV18 and TRBJ1-1; the match to TRBD1 covers 9 bases. Sequences were obtained from naive CD4+ T cells from PBMCs. This sample's subset: CD45RA+ positively selected. The receptor's source is a man between 18 and 35 years old in good health. Some clones in this sample may be carry-over from other donors' samples. The CDR3 protein is CASSPRTGDTEAFF. The CDR3 bases are TGTGCCAGCTCACCTAGGACAGGGGACACTGAAGCTTTCTTT.